This T cell receptor beta chain was profiled in a study of shared clonotypes between healthy human individuals. Profiled with immunoSEQ multiplex PCR; TCRdb holds only in-frame clones, not every one. The sample consists of about 490,000 clones, about 80% of them appearing once. A single count supports this clone. Germline V gene lookup returns CDR1 SNHLY and CDR2 FYNNEI. The CDR3 consists of 13 residues. V was shortened by 5 bases and J by 0 bases, with 4 bases between the two germline ends. The receptor's source is a woman aged 40 to 50 in good health. Some clones in this sample may be carry-over from other donors' samples. V and J are TRBV2 and TRBJ2-2; D is uncertain. The sequenced sample consisted of PBMCs. The CDR3 spells CASSLANTGELFF. The DNA of the CDR3 is TGTGCCAGCAGTCTAGCGAACACCGGGGAGCTGTTTTTT.